This T cell receptor beta chain was sequenced for a study of T cell responses to AZD1222 COVID-19 vaccine. About this clone: Antigen specificity is unknown.

Study outcomes and limitations: Vaccine-associated CD4 TCRs spanned spike, dominant at 160-218 and 743-854. Elevations in Spike-specific TCR breadth and depth followed administration of two AZD1222 doses. There were mostly white British donors and more females than males, and clonal diversity was possibly underestimated.

Method: immunoSEQ multiplex PCR; TCRdb's copy keeps in-frame clones and lacks some. The profile shows 120,000 or so clones, around 90% of them singletons. The CDR3 length is 16 residues. Germline values: CDR1 LNHNV, CDR2 YYDKDF (reference sequence). Unmatched junction bases numbered 7, after V lost 3 bases and J lost 6 bases. The receptor was derived from an adult who received the AZD1222 COVID-19 vaccine. Sample: peripheral blood, taken 28 days after the second AZD1222 dose. This chain joins TRBV15 and TRBJ1-4, with 10 bases fitting TRBD1. The CDR3 DNA sequence: TGTGCCACCAGCAGGACAGGGGGCATGGGGGATGAAAAACTGTTTTTT. Protein: CATSRTGGMGDEKLFF.